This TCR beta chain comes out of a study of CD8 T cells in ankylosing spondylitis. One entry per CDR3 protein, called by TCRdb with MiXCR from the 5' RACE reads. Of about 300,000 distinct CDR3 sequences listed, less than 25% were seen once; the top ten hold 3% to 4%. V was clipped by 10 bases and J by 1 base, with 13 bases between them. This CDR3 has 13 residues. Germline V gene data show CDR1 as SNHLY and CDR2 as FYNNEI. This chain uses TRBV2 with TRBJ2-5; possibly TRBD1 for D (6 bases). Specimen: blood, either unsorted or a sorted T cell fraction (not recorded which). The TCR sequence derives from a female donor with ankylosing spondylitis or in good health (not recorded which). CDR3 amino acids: CATRQDAQETQYF. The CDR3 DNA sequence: TGTGCCACGCGACAGGACGCCCAAGAGACCCAGTACTTC.